The entry below describes one T cell receptor (beta chain). V lost 5 bases, J lost 2 bases, and 15 bases lay in between. The CDR3 is made up of 15 amino acids. Germline V gives CDR1 MDHEN, CDR2 SYDVKM. These data belong to a study of blood T cell repertoires in COVID-19. Background on the study: T cells, B-cell-depleted T cells, or PBMCs supplied cDNA or gDNA.

Repertoires were generated with immunoSEQ multiplex PCR, while TCRdb's copy carries only in-frame clones and drops some. Here the sample spans approximately 70,000 clones, around 90% being singletons. The sequenced sample consisted of peripheral blood. V gene TRBV28 combines with J gene TRBJ1-1; a weak D match, TRBD1 (5 bases). The sequence came from a middle-aged man with COVID-19, enrolled during active disease. In DNA form, the CDR3 reads TGTGCCAGCAGTCAAATCCAACAGGTAAACACTGAAGCTTTCTTT. Translation: CASSQIQQVNTEAFF.